This TCR beta chain was obtained from a study of CD8 T cells in Susac syndrome. Study results and limitations: Acknowledgment was made by the study that its TCR sequencing and HLA analysis involved a relatively small number of individuals.

Notes on this clonotype: Its antigen is currently unknown.

The authors carried out high-throughput sequencing of TCR beta. They applied it to CD8+ and CD4+ T cells obtained from blood. The controls were healthy donors who were matched for age and sex. Random hexamers served to reverse transcribe roughly 0.45 to 1 ug RNA. The TCR beta CDR3 was amplified by immunoSEQ multiplex PCR across 54 Vbeta, 13 Jbeta. One entry per CDR3 protein results from TCRdb running MiXCR on the immunoSEQ multiplex PCR reads. The data hold about 110,000 distinct CDR3 sequences, with 95% to 98% observed a single time. Germline CDR1 and CDR2: SGHDT and YYEEEE. The CDR3 loop spans 16 amino acids. The V gene lost 1 base and the J gene lost 0 bases, with 11 bases spanning the gap.

The sample consisted of CD4+ T cells from PBMCs. This clonotype was sampled from a human donor in good health. The V gene is TRBV5-6, the J gene TRBJ1-3; a possible D gene is TRBD1 (5 bases). CDR3 coding DNA: TGTGCCAGCAGCTTGACTTTGGGGGTCTCTGGAAACACCATATATTTT. Protein product: CASSLTLGVSGNTIYF.